This T cell receptor beta chain was sequenced for a study of regulatory T cells in long-lasting Graves disease. Germline CDR1 reads MGHRA; CDR2 reads YSYEKL. The V end lost 3 bases, the J end lost 5 bases, and 11 bases lay between the germline ends. This CDR3 is built from 13 residues. Indicated time point: newly diagnosed GD, antithyroid drugs for less than 3 months. Isolated PBMC RNA provided the starting material for the TCR library. TCR beta libraries were built with iRepertoire HTBI primers and Arm-PCR of CDR3 regions. TCRdb redid the calling of the multiplex PCR reads with MiXCR, one entry per CDR3 protein. Of approximately 470,000 distinct CDR3 sequences in the sample, roughly 17% are singletons; the top ten hold approximately 12%. These same records also appear under a second study, on T cells in Graves' hyperthyroidism and ophthalmopathy.

The sequence came from a middle-aged man with Graves disease. Sequencing used peripheral blood mononuclear cells (PBMCs), obtained at new diagnosis, from a patient treated with antithyroid drugs. The chain links TRBV4-1 to TRBJ2-7; D is undetermined. The CDR3, as DNA: TGCGCCAGCAGCCATCCTGATAGAGACGAGCAGTACTTC. The encoded protein is CASSHPDRDEQYF.